The following is a TCR beta chain sequence with its context. The antigen is not known. The data originate from a study of identical twins. Overall study results and limits: Cross-sectional statistics, not tracking of the same donors, supported the conclusions. For cord blood, abundant beta clonotypes had fewer insertions, unlike memory repertoires, which showed none.

TCRdb re-called the 5' RACE reads through MiXCR, storing one row per CDR3 protein. The table has a few hundred thousand distinct CDR3 sequences, roughly 9.5% seen once. The V gene lost 0 bases and the J gene lost 13 bases, with 19 bases spanning the gap. The CDR3 covers 14 residues. Germline CDR1 SGHAT, CDR2 FQNNGV. These data are also associated with another study on yellow fever vaccine responses in identical twins.

The gene calls are TRBV11-2 and TRBJ2-7, with D possibly TRBD1 on 7 matching bases. Sample: PBMCs. This clonotype originated in a young woman in good health. CDR3 loop: CASSLDPGDRARYF. In DNA form, the CDR3 reads TGTGCCAGCAGCTTAGATCCGGGAGACAGGGCACGATACTTC.